The 21 T cell receptor beta chains given below trace back to one sample, sequenced in a study of blood T cell repertoires in COVID-19 (dated by TCRdb to 2019 to 2021). Library preparation used the immunoSEQ multiplex PCR assay. The clones in this table, taken by TCRdb from immuneACCESS, are in-frame only. Not every clone is retained; where verified, under half of the shortfall comes from an unresolved V gene, and the cause of the rest is unknown. Counted in this sample were some 140,000 clones; about 90% of them appeared once. Of the sample, 0.55% is held by the ten largest clones. The sample taken for sequencing was peripheral blood. Source of these receptors: a man in his fifties or sixties with acute or convalescent COVID-19.

This chain uses TRBV3-1 (or the pseudogene TRBV3-2) with TRBJ2-7; TRBD2 matches at 8 bases. The CDR3 contains 15 residues. The J segment lost 6 bases and the V segment lost 1 base, leaving 8 bases of the junction unmatched. Germline V gene sequence: CDR1 LGHDT, CDR2 YNNKEL (reference sequence). In DNA form, the CDR3 reads TGTGCCAGCAGCCAAGGGGCGGGAGGATTAATCGAGCAGTACTTC. Translating it yields CASSQGAGGLIEQYF.

The rearrangement uses TRBV27 and TRBJ1-6; 7 nucleotides match TRBD1. The CDR3 sequence is 17 residues long. Germline trimming cut 5 bases from V and 3 bases from J; bases unmatched to any gene: 10. Per germline, CDR1 MNHEY and CDR2 SMNVEV (reference sequence). The CDR3 sequence is CASSTRTGGRYNSPLHF. Here the CDR3 DNA reads TGTGCCAGCAGTACACGGACAGGTGGGCGCTATAATTCACCCCTCCACTTT.

A note on this clone: An end of the junction differs from the germline gene, which may be a read error. In DNA form, the CDR3 reads TGTGCCAGCAGCTCCAGCACCGGGACAGGGGCACTTCGGTTC. It translates to CASSSSTGTGALRF. The V and J genes are TRBV14 and TRBJ1-2, with 10 positions matching TRBD1. CDR1 and CDR2 from the germline V gene are SGHDN and FVKESK. CDR3 size: 14 residues.

The chain uses TRBV18 and TRBJ2-2; D possibly corresponds to TRBD2 (6 bases). V was shortened by 3 bases and J by 2 bases, with 13 bases between the two germline ends. CDR1 and CDR2 from the germline V gene are KGHSH and LQKENI. This CDR3 has 16 amino acids. CDR3: CASSPAGTGNTGELFF. The DNA of the CDR3 is TGTGCCAGCTCACCCGCCGGGACTGGAAACACCGGGGAGCTGTTTTTT.

This clone occurred once. V usage is TRBV7-9 and J usage is TRBJ2-5; TRBD1 matches 9 bases. Germline CDR1 and CDR2: SEHNR and FQNEAQ (reference sequence). V was pared by 4 bases and J by 5 bases, with 8 bases of the junction left unmatched. The CDR3 runs to 15 residues. CDR3 loop: CASSSGGQGMETQYF. CDR3 nucleotides: TGTGCCAGCAGCTCCGGGGGACAGGGAATGGAGACCCAGTACTTC. Looking up the rest from reference TRBV7-9 and TRBJ2-5 gives the full variable domain: DTGVSQNPRHKITKRGQNVTFRCDPISEHNRLYWYRQTLGQGPEFLTYFQNEAQLEKSRLLSDRFSAERPKGSFSTLEIQRTEQGDSAMYLCASSSGGQGMETQYFGPGTRLLVL.

The chain is built from TRBV5-8 and TRBJ2-5; a weak D match, TRBD1 (5 bases). The CDR3 totals 14 residues. V lost 4 bases, J lost 2 bases, and 12 bases lay in between. Germline V gives CDR1 SGHTS, CDR2 YDEGEE. CDR3 sequence: CASSVYRSQETQYF. CDR3 bases: TGTGCCAGCAGCGTCTACAGGTCTCAAGAGACCCAGTACTTC.

The genes are TRBV28 and TRBJ1-2; D remains unclear. Per germline, CDR1 MDHEN and CDR2 SYDVKM. This CDR3 is 12 amino acids long. V was shortened by 6 bases and J by 5 bases, with 10 bases between the two germline ends. CDR3: CASSPQEYGYTF. DNA for the CDR3: TGTGCCAGCAGCCCCCAGGAATATGGCTACACCTTC.

The chain links TRBV15 to TRBJ2-1, with 11 bases that match TRBD2. Trimming took 0 bases from V and 7 from J; bases not matched to a gene: 5. The CDR3 is 16 amino acids. CDR1 and CDR2 (germline): LNHNV, YYDKDF (reference sequence). CDR3 protein: CATSRDRSSGRNEQFF. The DNA of the CDR3 is TGTGCCACCAGCAGAGATCGTTCTAGCGGGAGGAATGAGCAGTTCTTC.

V is TRBV5-1 and J is TRBJ2-3, with TRBD1 identical over 9 bases. CDR3 length: 15 amino acids. V gave up 2 bases and J gave up 5 bases; unmatched junction bases: 6. Germline V gene sequence: CDR1 SGHRS, CDR2 YFSETQ. The DNA for the CDR3 is TGCGCCAGCAGCTTCGGGACAGGGAAAGGAGATACGCAGTATTTT. It specifies CASSFGTGKGDTQYF.

This rearrangement joins TRBV2 to TRBJ1-6, with D perhaps matching TRBD1 (5 bases). The CDR3 is made up of 14 amino acids. Germline assignment: CDR1 SNHLY and CDR2 FYNNEI. The ends were cut back, 7 bases at V and 7 bases at J, with 14 bases in the middle. The CDR3 DNA reads as TGTGCCAGCACCCTGGAGGGGTTAAATTCACCCCTCCACTTT. Residues: CASTLEGLNSPLHF.

This CDR3 reads CASSLALRTTEAFF. CDR3 sequence (DNA): TGTGCCAGCAGCTTAGCGCTTAGAACTACTGAAGCTTTCTTT. The V and J genes are TRBV7-2 and TRBJ1-1; D is undetermined. The V end was cut by 0 bases, the J end by 5 bases, with 10 bases between. The CDR3 has 14 residues. Per germline, CDR1 SGHTA and CDR2 FQGNSA.

V and J are TRBV5-8 and TRBJ1-5; D is perhaps TRBD1 (5 bases). The CDR3 length is 17 residues. V was shortened by 0 bases and J by 0 bases, with 13 bases between the two germline ends. CDR1 and CDR2 from the germline V gene are SGHTS and YDEGEE. DNA for the CDR3: TGTGCCAGCAGCTTGGTTAGACAGACCGATAGCAATCAGCCCCAGCATTTT. This translates into CASSLVRQTDSNQPQHF.

The genes are TRBV25-1 and TRBJ1-5; D is uncertain. This CDR3 is 15 amino acids long. Germline assignment: CDR1 MGHDK and CDR2 SYGVNS. With 3 bases removed from V and 2 bases from J, the gap between germline ends came to 11 bases. The CDR3 sequence: CASSESYSGNQPQHF. The CDR3 bases are TGTGCCAGCAGTGAGAGTTATAGTGGCAATCAGCCCCAGCATTTT.

This chain uses TRBV27 with TRBJ1-2; 11 nucleotides line up with TRBD1. Losses at the gene ends were 0 bases for V and 2 bases for J; bases not matched to a gene: 2. The length of the CDR3 is 16 residues. Germline CDR1 MNHEY, CDR2 SMNVEV (reference sequence). The CDR3 DNA sequence: TGTGCCAGCAGTTTATCCTGGGACAGGGGGAACTATGGCTACACCTTC. Amino acids: CASSLSWDRGNYGYTF.

The chain combines TRBV30 with TRBJ2-1; 9 positions match TRBD2. The CDR3 is made up of 17 amino acids. Germline V gene data show CDR1 as GTSNPN and CDR2 as SVGIG (reference sequence). Trimming cost V 2 bases and J 5 bases; bases outside gene matches: 13. For the CDR3, the DNA is TGTGCCTGGAGTTCCATTAGCGGGAGTCCCTATCACAATGAGCAGTTCTTC. This translates into CAWSSISGSPYHNEQFF.

The chain combines TRBV6-5 with TRBJ2-2; tentative D call: TRBD1 (7 bases). The V gene lost 5 bases and the J gene lost 4 bases, with 14 bases spanning the gap. The CDR3 is made up of 15 amino acids. CDR1 is MNHEY and CDR2 is SVGAGI in the germline V gene. CDR3 sequence reads: CASSRGTELTGELFF. In DNA form, the CDR3 reads TGTGCCAGCAGTCGGGGGACAGAGCTCACCGGGGAGCTGTTTTTT.

V is TRBV28 and J is TRBJ2-7, with 7 positions matching TRBD1. After removal of 4 bases from V and 6 bases from J, the junction contained 3 bases not matched to a gene. CDR1 MDHEN and CDR2 SYDVKM come from the germline V gene. The CDR3 extends over 12 amino acids. The CDR3 bases are TGTGCCAGCAGTTCGACAGGGCTCGAGCAGTACTTC. Protein product: CASSSTGLEQYF.

V and J are TRBV15 and TRBJ1-6, with D tentatively TRBD1 (6 bases). CDR1 is LNHNV, CDR2 YYDKDF, per germline (reference sequence). This CDR3 contains 14 residues. Deletions cut 5 bases from V and 6 bases from J, with 11 bases between. This CDR3 reads CATSLDSINSPLHF. The CDR3, as DNA: TGTGCCACCAGCCTGGACAGTATTAATTCACCCCTCCACTTT.

CDR3: CASSLSPGLTDTQYF. CDR3 nucleotide sequence: TGTGCCAGCAGTTTATCCCCAGGGCTAACAGATACGCAGTATTTT. V is TRBV27 and J is TRBJ2-3, with D possibly TRBD1 on 5 matching bases. The CDR3 extends over 15 amino acids. V was pared by 0 bases and J by 3 bases, with 10 bases between. The V gene's germline CDR1 is MNHEY and CDR2 SMNVEV (reference sequence).

This clone was seen a single time. The gene calls are TRBV5-8 and TRBJ1-5; D is perhaps TRBD1 (6 bases). Trimming shortened V by 4 bases and J by 5 bases, and 19 bases separated the two germline ends. This CDR3 has 16 amino acids. From germline, CDR1 is SGHTS and CDR2 YDEGEE. The CDR3 here is CASSQWGGRVDQPQHF. In DNA, the CDR3 is TGTGCCAGCAGCCAATGGGGGGGGCGCGTGGATCAGCCCCAGCATTTT.

The rearrangement joins TRBV10-3 to TRBJ2-3, with TRBD2 matching over 10 bases. Germline CDR1 is ENHRY and CDR2 is SYGVKD. Losses at the gene ends were 4 bases for V and 7 bases for J; bases not matched to a gene: 23. There are 20 residues in the CDR3. The CDR3 protein is CAISVGTNSRSGGAPNTQYF. The CDR3 bases are TGTGCCATCAGTGTCGGGACAAACTCTAGAAGCGGGGGGGCCCCAAATACGCAGTATTTT.